Shown below are 30 T cell receptor beta chains from a single sample sequenced in a study of CD8 T cells in ankylosing spondylitis. The study, taken as a whole, reports: About 8 highly homologous variants made up a TCR beta motif that seemed to typify ankylosing spondylitis blood.

These receptors have no identified antigens. Each CDR3 protein gets one entry after TCRdb re-called the 5' RACE reads with MiXCR. The table shows over 700,000 distinct CDR3 sequences, with around 19% occurring only once. Material for sequencing was blood, either unsorted or a sorted T cell fraction (not recorded which). The receptors here all came from a male donor with ankylosing spondylitis.

This clonotype has a count of ten or more. The chain couples TRBV12-3 or TRBV12-4 to TRBJ2-1; D remains ambiguous. V lost 3 bases and J 0 bases, leaving 6 bases between the germline ends. This CDR3 is built from 14 residues. CDR3 loop: CASSFRGSYNEQFF. In DNA, the CDR3 is TGTGCCAGCAGTTTCCGCGGCTCCTACAATGAGCAGTTCTTC.

This clonotype occurred many times. CDR3 DNA sequence: TGTGCCAGCAGTCCCGACAGGGGGAGGACTGAAGCTTTCTTT. Protein: CASSPDRGRTEAFF. The chain links TRBV12-3 or TRBV12-4 to TRBJ1-1; 9 bases are shared with TRBD1. Trimming took 5 bases from V and 5 from J; bases not matched to a gene: 6. There are 14 residues in the CDR3.

This clonotype has at least ten counts. The rearrangement uses TRBV12-3 or TRBV12-4 and TRBJ2-1, with D perhaps TRBD1 (6 bases). Between the trimmed V and J ends, which lost 6 bases and 4 bases, there was a span of 7 bases. The CDR3 spans 12 residues. The CDR3 loop reads CASRQGYNEQFF. CDR3 coding DNA: TGTGCCAGCAGACAGGGATACAATGAGCAGTTCTTC.

The chain is built from TRBV28 and TRBJ1-5; TRBD1 matches at 8 bases. Trimming at V came to 6 bases and at J to 3 bases, leaving 19 bases not matched to a gene. The CDR3 has 19 amino acids. The germline CDR1 and CDR2 sequences are MDHEN and SYDVKM. CDR3 bases: TGTGCCAGCAGGCAAACAGGGACAGGCTACCCCCCACCCAATCAGCCCCAGCATTTT. Protein: CASRQTGTGYPPPNQPQHF.

This sequence joins TRBV2 and TRBJ2-5; possible D gene TRBD1, 5 bases. Trimming took off 0 bases at V and 9 bases at J, with 11 bases between the two ends. Germline lookup yields CDR1 SNHLY and CDR2 FYNNEI. The CDR3 is 13 residues long. This CDR3 is CASSEAGRGAQYF. The CDR3, as DNA: TGTGCCAGCAGTGAAGCGGGTAGGGGCGCCCAGTACTTC.

The rearrangement uses TRBV28 and TRBJ2-3; D might be TRBD1 or TRBD2, each matching 6 bases. The CDR3 has 15 amino acids. The V end was cut by 2 bases, the J end by 3 bases, with 12 bases between. Germline CDR1 reads MDHEN; CDR2 reads SYDVKM. The CDR3, as DNA: TGTGCCAGCAGTTTAGGGGGGCTAAGGACAGATACGCAGTATTTT. Its translation: CASSLGGLRTDTQYF.

This clonotype was counted a few times. The chain couples TRBV20-1 to TRBJ2-6, with 11 bases aligning to TRBD1. This CDR3 region has 17 residues. V shed 6 bases and J 0 bases; nucleotides not matched to a gene: 7. CDR1 is DFQATT, CDR2 SNEGSKA, per germline (reference sequence). For the CDR3, the DNA is TGCAGTGCAACGACCGGGACAGGGGGCTCTGGGGCCAACGTCCTGACTTTC. It specifies CSATTGTGGSGANVLTF.

V usage is TRBV4-1 and J usage is TRBJ2-7, with 10 bases identical to TRBD1. The V gene end was trimmed by 6 bases and the J gene end by 1 base; junction bases not matched to a gene: 6. Per the germline V gene, CDR1 is MGHRA and CDR2 is YSYEKL. The CDR3 is 15 amino acids. CDR3 amino acids: CASRPGTGESYEQYF. Here the CDR3 DNA reads TGCGCCAGCAGGCCAGGGACAGGGGAATCCTACGAGCAGTACTTC.

A few counts support this clonotype. This chain uses TRBV19 with TRBJ2-1; 7 nucleotides agree with TRBD2. This CDR3 contains 16 residues. Germline values: CDR1 LNHDA, CDR2 SQIVND (reference sequence). V gave up 0 bases and J gave up 0 bases; unmatched junction bases: 2. The CDR3 nucleotides are TGTGCCAGTAGTATAGACGGGGGGAGCTCCTACAATGAGCAGTTCTTC. Its protein is CASSIDGGSSYNEQFF.

This clonotype was observed a few times. This rearrangement joins TRBV9 to TRBJ2-1; tentatively, D is TRBD1 or TRBD2 (6 bases each). Per the germline V gene, CDR1 is SGDLS and CDR2 is YYNGEE. The CDR3 has 15 amino acids. V lost 2 bases, J lost 2 bases, and 11 bases lay in between. This CDR3 reads CASSVRGETYNEQFF. The CDR3 DNA sequence: TGTGCCAGCAGCGTGAGGGGGGAAACCTACAATGAGCAGTTCTTC. Supplemented by reference TRBV9 and TRBJ2-1, the full variable domain reads DSGVTQTPKHLITATGQRVTLRCSPRSGDLSVYWYQQSLDQGLQFLIQYYNGEERAKGNILERFSAQQFPDLHSELNLSSLELGDSALYFCASSVRGETYNEQFFGPGTRLTVL.

This clonotype turned up a few times. The J gene is TRBJ2-3, the V gene TRBV4-3; 14 bases match TRBD2. Trimming cost V 1 base and J 5 bases; bases outside gene matches: 8. From germline, CDR1 is LGHNA and CDR2 YSLEER. This CDR3 is 18 amino acids long. CDR3 sequence reads: CASSQAGLAGGGGDTQYF. In DNA form, the CDR3 reads TGCGCCAGCAGCCAAGCCGGACTAGCGGGAGGTGGGGGAGATACGCAGTATTTT.

The table lists this clonotype with a few counts. The chain uses TRBV5-6 and TRBJ2-3; TRBD1 is a possible D gene (6 bases). The V and J ends lost 4 bases and 3 bases respectively, with 18 bases between them. The CDR3 is 16 amino acids. Germline V gene data show CDR1 as SGHDT and CDR2 as YYEEEE. In nucleotides, the CDR3 is TGTGCCAGCAGCGCGTTAGACAGGCCGTGGACAGATACGCAGTATTTT. It codes for CASSALDRPWTDTQYF.

V and J are TRBV6-1 and TRBJ2-7; D unresolved. V was pared by 1 base and J by 2 bases, with 6 bases between. The CDR3 contains 13 residues. Germline V gives CDR1 MNHNS, CDR2 SASEGT. CDR3: CASSEVETYEQYF. The CDR3 coding sequence is TGTGCCAGCAGTGAAGTGGAGACCTACGAGCAGTACTTC.

This clonotype was counted ten times or more. The gene calls are TRBV4-3 and TRBJ1-2; D is uncertain. CDR1 LGHNA and CDR2 YSLEER come from the germline V gene. The CDR3 is 17 residues long. V lost 1 base and J lost 0, with 15 bases in between. CDR3 sequence: CASSQGSPWAANYGYTF. CDR3 nucleotide sequence: TGCGCCAGCAGCCAAGGATCACCGTGGGCTGCTAACTATGGCTACACCTTC.

This chain connects TRBV3-1 to TRBJ2-3, with 9 bases aligning to TRBD2. This CDR3 has 17 amino acids. V was pared by 2 bases and J by 6 bases, with 12 bases of the junction left unmatched. Germline values: CDR1 LGHDT, CDR2 YNNKEL (reference sequence). CDR3 sequence (DNA): TGTGCCAGCAGCCAATGGGGGCGGGGGGGCCGAGCTGATACGCAGTATTTT. Amino acids: CASSQWGRGGRADTQYF.

The V and J genes are TRBV9 and TRBJ2-3; D unresolved. The V and J ends lost 3 bases and 0 bases respectively, with 8 bases between them. The CDR3 spans 14 residues. Germline V CDR1 and CDR2: SGDLS, YYNGEE. For the CDR3, the DNA is TGTGCCAGCAGCGGGGCCCTGAGCACAGATACGCAGTATTTT. Its translation: CASSGALSTDTQYF. Using reference TRBV9 and TRBJ2-3 for the parts outside the CDR3, the full variable domain is DSGVTQTPKHLITATGQRVTLRCSPRSGDLSVYWYQQSLDQGLQFLIQYYNGEERAKGNILERFSAQQFPDLHSELNLSSLELGDSALYFCASSGALSTDTQYFGPGTRLTVL.

This clonotype was counted a few times. V gene TRBV7-6 combines with J gene TRBJ2-3; either TRBD1 or TRBD2 may supply D (5 bases each). The CDR3 spans 15 residues. CDR1 is SGHVS and CDR2 is FNYEAQ in the germline V gene. V was pared by 6 bases and J by 3 bases, with 16 bases between. The DNA for the CDR3 is TGTGCCAGCAGTCAAATCCCTGGGGGAACAGATACGCAGTATTTT. Translating it yields CASSQIPGGTDTQYF.

The genes are TRBV7-8 and TRBJ2-1; perhaps D is TRBD1 or TRBD2 (5 bases each). The CDR3 covers 15 residues. Germline V CDR1 and CDR2: SGHVS, FQNEAQ. V was clipped by 4 bases and J by 2 bases, with 12 bases between them. CDR3 residues: CASSWDDSPYNEQFF. The CDR3 DNA reads TGTGCCAGCAGCTGGGACGACAGCCCCTACAATGAGCAGTTCTTC. Filled out from reference TRBV7-8 and TRBJ2-1, the complete variable domain reads GAGVSQSPRYKVAKRGQDVALRCDPISGHVSLFWYQQALGQGPEFLTYFQNEAQLDKSGLPSDRFFAERPEGSVSTLKIQRTQQEDSAVYLCASSWDDSPYNEQFFGPGTRLTVL.

This clonotype was seen a handful of times. The V gene is TRBV6-1, the J gene TRBJ1-1; the D is unclear. Trimming took off 6 bases at V and 1 base at J, with 12 bases between the two ends. The length of the CDR3 is 14 residues. Germline V CDR1 and CDR2: MNHNS, SASEGT. Here the CDR3 reads CASSRFAGNTEAFF. CDR3 nucleotide sequence: TGTGCCAGCAGCCGGTTCGCCGGGAACACTGAAGCTTTCTTT.

This clonotype was counted many times. The chain combines TRBV19 with TRBJ1-2, with a weak D call TRBD1 (5 bases). Germline V gives CDR1 LNHDA, CDR2 SQIVND (reference sequence). This CDR3 spans 12 amino acids. With 5 bases removed from V and 6 bases from J, the gap between germline ends came to 10 bases. Written as DNA, the CDR3 is TGTGCCAGTAGTGACAGTTTTAATGGCTACACCTTC. The encoded protein is CASSDSFNGYTF.

This sequence joins TRBV4-2 and TRBJ2-3; no definite D call. With 0 bases removed from V and 1 base from J, the gap between germline ends came to 8 bases. This CDR3 region has 15 residues. Looked up from germline, CDR1 is LGHNA and CDR2 is YNFKEQ. CDR3 in amino acids: CASSQDSVGTDTQYF. The CDR3 DNA reads as TGTGCCAGCAGCCAAGATTCAGTAGGCACAGATACGCAGTATTTT.

This clonotype has a handful of counts. The CDR3 sequence is CASRANTEAFF. CDR3 coding DNA: TGTGCCAGCCGGGCTAACACTGAAGCTTTCTTT. This chain joins TRBV7-9 and TRBJ1-1, with D unclear. The CDR3 has 11 amino acids. V was clipped by 8 bases and J by 2 bases, with 6 bases between them. Germline CDR1 and CDR2: SEHNR and FQNEAQ (reference sequence).

This chain links TRBV4-1 with TRBJ1-1, with D tentatively TRBD1 (6 bases). The V gene lost 0 bases and the J gene lost 7 bases, with 9 bases spanning the gap. Germline V lookup: CDR1 MGHRA, CDR2 YSYEKL. CDR3 length equals 13 residues. CDR3 in amino acids: CASSQEGGFEAFF. CDR3 DNA: TGCGCCAGCAGCCAAGAAGGGGGGTTTGAAGCTTTCTTT.

This clonotype was counted between two and nine times. The chain uses TRBV12-3 or TRBV12-4 and TRBJ1-1, with D perhaps matching TRBD1 (5 bases). Trimming took off 2 bases at V and 0 bases at J, with 7 bases between the two ends. This CDR3 contains 14 residues. CDR3 in amino acids: CASSLKDMNTEAFF. CDR3 nucleotides: TGTGCCAGCAGTTTAAAGGACATGAACACTGAAGCTTTCTTT.

This chain links TRBV29-1 with TRBJ1-1, with D unresolved. V lost 4 bases and J lost 1, with 10 bases in between. The CDR3 contains 13 residues. CDR1 and CDR2 (germline): SQVTM, ANQGSEA. As DNA, the CDR3 is TGCAGCGTTGGTAAGAGTAAGAACACTGAAGCTTTCTTT. Translating gives CSVGKSKNTEAFF.

This clonotype was seen many times. The chain links TRBV5-6 to TRBJ2-2; TRBD2 is a possible D gene (5 bases). Looked up from germline, CDR1 is SGHDT and CDR2 is YYEEEE. This CDR3 region has 13 residues. V was pared by 2 bases and J by 8 bases, with 10 bases between. CDR3 DNA sequence: TGTGCCAGCAGCTTCTCCCCGGGGGGGGAGCTGTTTTTT. Encoded protein: CASSFSPGGELFF.

For this clonotype: Mismatch with germline at one junction end may stem from a read error. The chain recombines TRBV5-5 with TRBJ2-7; no reliable D call. Germline CDR1 is SGHKS and CDR2 is YYEKEE (reference sequence). CDR3 length: 14 amino acids. The CDR3 DNA reads TGTGCCAGCGGCTTAGTCGGTGAGAACAGCGAGCAGTACTTC. Its protein product is CASGLVGENSEQYF. The whole variable domain, filled in from reference TRBV5-5 and TRBJ2-7, reads DAGVTQSPTHLIKTRGQQVTLRCSPISGHKSVSWYQQVLGQGPQFIFQYYEKEERGRGNFPDRFSARQFPNYSSELNVNALLLGDSALYLCASGLVGENSEQYFGPGTRLTVT.

This clonotype was found a few times. J is TRBJ1-1 and V is TRBV29-1, with TRBD1 matching over 9 bases. The CDR3 has 18 residues. CDR1 SQVTM and CDR2 ANQGSEA come from the germline V gene. With V trimmed by 7 bases and J by 1 base, 19 bases remained unmatched. The CDR3 region has the DNA TGCAGCGGTGAGGGGTCGGGACAGGGACCTCGACGGAACACTGAAGCTTTCTTT. This translates into CSGEGSGQGPRRNTEAFF.

The V and J genes are TRBV28 and TRBJ2-1, with 10 bases lining up with TRBD1. Germline-derived CDR1 and CDR2 are MDHEN and SYDVKM. The CDR3 covers 16 residues. V lost 5 bases and J lost 2; bases outside the gene matches: 6. The CDR3 nucleotides read TGTGCCAGCAGTCACCGGGACAGGGGAACCTACAATGAGCAGTTCTTC. Encoded protein: CASSHRDRGTYNEQFF.

This chain joins TRBV15 and TRBJ2-7, with a tentative D call TRBD1 (5 bases). The germline CDR1 and CDR2 sequences are LNHNV and YYDKDF (reference sequence). V lost 0 bases and J 1 base, leaving 10 bases between the germline ends. The CDR3 totals 15 residues. The chain's CDR3 is CATSRDLTASYEQYF. The CDR3 DNA follows: TGTGCCACCAGCAGAGATCTGACAGCTTCCTACGAGCAGTACTTC.